The present T cell receptor beta chain was sequenced within a study of cytotoxic CD8 clonotypes in ibrutinib-treated CLL. This CDR3 spans 11 amino acids. The ends were cut back, 0 bases at V and 8 bases at J, with 2 bases in the middle. Germline CDR1 reads SGHRS; CDR2 reads YFSETQ. The method was immunoSEQ multiplex PCR; TCRdb's version includes in-frame clones alone and lacks a portion of them. Here the sample spans just over 45,000 clones, around 70% being singletons. The chain is built from TRBV5-1 and TRBJ1-4; D is ambiguous. The specimen comprised PBMCs, sampled after 12 months of ibrutinib treatment. The origin of this receptor is a human donor with chronic lymphocytic leukemia. CDR3 bases: TGCGCCAGCAGCTTGGACGAAAAACTGTTTTTT. Translation gives CASSLDEKLFF.